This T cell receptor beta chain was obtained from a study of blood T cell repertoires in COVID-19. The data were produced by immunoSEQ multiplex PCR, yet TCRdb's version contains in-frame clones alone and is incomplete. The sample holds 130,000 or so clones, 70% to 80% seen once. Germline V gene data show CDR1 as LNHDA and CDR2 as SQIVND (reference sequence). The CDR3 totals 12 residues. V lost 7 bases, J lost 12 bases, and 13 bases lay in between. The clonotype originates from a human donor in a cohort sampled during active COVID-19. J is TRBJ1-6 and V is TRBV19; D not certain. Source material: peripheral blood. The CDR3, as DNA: TGTGCCAGTATCCTTTCCGGGGAACCCCTCCACTTT. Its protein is CASILSGEPLHF.